What follows are 15 T cell receptor beta chains derived from one specimen sequenced in a study of blood T cell repertoires in COVID-19. Libraries were prepared by immunoSEQ multiplex PCR; TCRdb keeps only in-frame clonotypes and omits some of them. This sample has 130,000 to 150,000 clones, with 81% found just once. Sequencing used peripheral blood. The receptors shown here come from a human donor with acute or convalescent COVID-19. The donor label of this sample is uncertain.

The V and J genes are TRBV27 and TRBJ1-2; 8 nucleotides match TRBD1. This CDR3 has 16 residues. Germline loops: CDR1 MNHEY, CDR2 SMNVEV (reference sequence). V lost 3 bases, J lost 2 bases, and 8 bases stayed unmatched. The chain's CDR3 is CASSFRGQGTNYGYTF. DNA of the CDR3: TGTGCCAGCAGTTTCCGTGGACAGGGAACCAACTATGGCTACACCTTC.

J is TRBJ2-2 and V is TRBV30; D is perhaps TRBD2 (7 bases). The CDR3 has 16 residues. V was clipped by 7 bases and J by 4 bases, with 22 bases between them. CDR1 and CDR2 from the germline V gene are GTSNPN and SVGIG (reference sequence). The CDR3 DNA is TGTGCCTTAGGGGGGGTGGCAGAATCTCCCACCGGGGAGCTGTTTTTT. Its translation is CALGGVAESPTGELFF.

This clone was picked up one time. The chain combines TRBV2 with TRBJ2-7, with 10 nucleotides matching TRBD1. The CDR3 runs to 16 residues. Germline trimming cut 4 bases from V and 4 bases from J; bases unmatched to any gene: 10. Germline assignment: CDR1 SNHLY and CDR2 FYNNEI. The CDR3 sequence is CASSGRGGQGLYEQYV. The CDR3 bases are TGTGCCAGCAGTGGCAGAGGGGGACAGGGGTTATACGAGCAGTACGTC.

This chain uses TRBV15 with TRBJ2-5; 9 nucleotides align to TRBD1. Germline trimming cut 0 bases from V and 5 bases from J; bases unmatched to any gene: 10. CDR1 and CDR2 from the germline V gene are LNHNV and YYDKDF (reference sequence). The CDR3 totals 17 residues. CDR3 sequence reads: CATSRDWGQGFEETQYF. In DNA form, the CDR3 reads TGTGCCACCAGCAGAGATTGGGGACAGGGATTCGAGGAGACCCAGTACTTC.

This rearrangement joins TRBV9 to TRBJ2-2; a possible D gene is TRBD2 (5 bases). The length of the CDR3 is 13 residues. The germline gives CDR1 SGDLS, CDR2 YYNGEE. V was trimmed by 5 bases and J by 6 bases, leaving 11 bases between them. In DNA, the CDR3 is TGTGCCAGCAGTCGAAGGCGGGCCGGGGAGCTGTTTTTT. It yields the protein CASSRRRAGELFF.

The chain carries TRBV18 and TRBJ2-3, with TRBD2 identical over 10 bases. This CDR3 is 15 amino acids long. Looked up from germline, CDR1 is KGHSH and CDR2 is LQKENI. Trimming at V came to 5 bases and at J to 2 bases, leaving 4 bases not matched to a gene. CDR3 sequence (DNA): TGTGCCAGCTCAGGTCTAGCGGGGGCCACAGATACGCAGTATTTT. Amino acids: CASSGLAGATDTQYF. The full variable domain, rest sourced from reference TRBV18 and TRBJ2-3, is NAGVMQNPRHLVRRRGQEARLRCSPMKGHSHVYWYRQLPEEGLKFMVYLQKENIIDESGMPKERFSAEFPKEGPSILRIQQVVRGDSAAYFCASSGLAGATDTQYFGPGTRLTVL.

The chain is built from TRBV24-1 and TRBJ1-4; weak D call: TRBD1 (5 bases). The germline V and J ends were trimmed by 1 base and 4 bases, with 24 bases remaining between them. The CDR3 runs to 20 residues. Germline CDR1 and CDR2: KGHDR and SFDVKD. The CDR3 protein is CATSDFLSFREAGFNEKLFF. Written as DNA, the CDR3 is TGTGCCACCAGTGATTTTCTTTCCTTCCGGGAGGCAGGGTTTAATGAAAAACTGTTTTTT.

The rearrangement joins TRBV3-1 (or the pseudogene TRBV3-2) to TRBJ2-3; D is possibly TRBD2 (7 bases). This CDR3 is built from 18 residues. In germline, CDR1 is LGHDT, CDR2 YNNKEL (reference sequence). V shed 4 bases and J shed 1 base, with 21 bases lying between them. The CDR3 nucleotides read TGTGCCAGCAGCCGTCGATTAGTGAGGGGGGGGCGCACAGATACGCAGTATTTT. It translates to CASSRRLVRGGRTDTQYF.

This chain connects TRBV9 to TRBJ2-1, with 8 positions matching TRBD2. The trim removed 4 bases at V and 1 base at J, leaving 7 bases unmatched. This CDR3 comprises 16 residues. CDR1 SGDLS and CDR2 YYNGEE come from the germline V gene. The CDR3 DNA follows: TGTGCCAGCAGCTTGCGGGGGGCCCCTTCCTACAATGAGCAGTTCTTC. As protein: CASSLRGAPSYNEQFF.

This clone showed up just once. This CDR3 is CATSDQTRGYTF. The CDR3 DNA is TGTGCCACCAGTGACCAGACTCGGGGCTACACCTTC. The chain employs TRBV24-1 and TRBJ1-2; D is undetermined. The length of the CDR3 is 12 residues. CDR1 is KGHDR and CDR2 is SFDVKD in the germline V gene. The ends were cut back, 4 bases at V and 8 bases at J, with 10 bases in the middle.

The sample holds a few counts of this clone. The V gene is TRBV6-5, the J gene TRBJ1-2; 7 bases fit TRBD1. This CDR3 contains 13 residues. From germline, CDR1 is MNHEY and CDR2 SVGAGI. Trimming took 5 bases from V and 6 from J; bases not matched to a gene: 6. For the CDR3, the DNA is TGTGCCAGCAGTCTGGGGACAGAGGATGGCTACACCTTC. Its protein is CASSLGTEDGYTF.

This chain uses TRBV5-3 with TRBJ1-1; D ambiguous. TRBV5-3 is known as an ORF, though its function is uncertain. With 4 bases removed from V and 1 base from J, the gap between germline ends came to 5 bases. The CDR3 is 12 amino acids. This chain's CDR3 is CARSRQNTEAFF. CDR3 sequence (DNA): TGTGCCAGAAGCCGACAGAACACTGAAGCTTTCTTT.

CDR3 in amino acids: CASSLNGRHTDTQYF. CDR3 coding DNA: TGCGCCAGCAGCTTGAACGGCAGGCACACAGATACGCAGTATTTT. The genes are TRBV5-1 and TRBJ2-3, with no clear D. The CDR3 is made up of 15 amino acids. V lost 1 base and J lost 2, with 11 bases in between. Germline CDR1 and CDR2: SGHRS and YFSETQ.

The V call is TRBV9, the J call TRBJ1-2; perhaps TRBD1 as D (5 bases). The CDR3 loop spans 14 amino acids. Germline CDR1 is SGDLS and CDR2 is YYNGEE. Trimming left V 0 bases short and J 5 bases short, with 11 bases between. This CDR3 reads CASSVGGGEYGYTF. Written as DNA, the CDR3 is TGTGCCAGCAGCGTAGGGGGCGGTGAATATGGCTACACCTTC.

This rearrangement joins TRBV5-1 to TRBJ2-2; possibly TRBD2 for D (5 bases). V dropped 5 bases and J dropped 0 bases, with 11 bases sitting between them. Germline V CDR1 and CDR2: SGHRS, YFSETQ. CDR3 length: 15 residues. The CDR3 region is CASRRTLANTGELFF. CDR3 nucleotides: TGCGCCAGCAGACGGACTTTGGCGAACACCGGGGAGCTGTTTTTT.